This TCR beta chain was retrieved from a study of shared clonotypes between healthy human individuals (dated by TCRdb to between 2020 and 2021). About the study as a whole: The cohort comprised two women and a few men aged 18 to 49 years. For each donor, CD4 naive and CD4 memory were each given three plates, CD8 naive was given two plates, and CD8 memory was given one plate. The study deeply sequenced blood TCR repertoires of five healthy adults to estimate repertoire size and the extent of clonotype sharing between individuals. Libraries were prepared and TCR repertoires were sequenced by different laboratories using diverse techniques, in order to increase sequencing depth and limit assay-specific biases. Between about 0.85 and 9.5 billion PBMCs per donor were obtained by leukapheresis. The paper as a whole reports these results and caveats: Even with the large sequencing depth, rarefaction of the sorted-subset datasets indicated that sequencing was incomplete. Compared with non-shared clonotypes, clonotypes shared by all four sorted-subset donors had higher generation probabilities. Estimated clonotype richness was generally larger for naive than for memory subsets. Based on pairwise subsampling, the degree of clonotype sharing among donors was expected to be affected by sequencing depth. When four donors were compared, the shared fraction of clonotypes was 5% to 6.5% for naive CD4, about 4% for naive CD8, roughly 2.5% for memory CD4, and around 0.4% for memory CD8. Sampling was restricted to blood, and TCR repertoires in tissue are likely to differ from TCR repertoires in blood. The genetic and exposure-history diversity represented was limited by the small number of donors.

For the CD8 naive samples, CD45RO-negative cells were positively selected for CCR7, yielding a CD45RA+CCR7+ population from which TemRA cells were excluded. The donors were healthy, HIV-negative adults who had no recently reported acute infections or vaccinations. Every donor was a Caucasian adult residing in Nashville, Tennessee, USA. After blood collection by leukapheresis, PBMCs were isolated using Ficoll-Histopaque density gradient centrifugation and then cryopreserved in the vapor phase of liquid nitrogen. Purity and quantity of every magnetically sorted T cell population were checked by analytical flow cytometry. Genomic DNA was isolated from each sorted fraction and quantified by UV absorbance on a Nanodrop 2000c. From cysteine to phenylalanine, the CDR3 is 17 amino acids long. Only the CDR3 DNA stays, 51 bases, in frame from base 1. CDR1 SGHAT and CDR2 FQNNGV were looked up in the germline V gene. The V end gives up 5 bases and the J end 6 bases, leaving 14 bases in the junction not matched to a gene.

TCR CDR3 regions were amplified from genomic DNA by multiplex PCR using the deep immunoSEQ assay. Extracted genomic DNA from each cell subset was distributed evenly across all wells of several immunoSEQ 96-well plates, and each plate was treated as a replicate. For sorted subsets, about 210 ng of genomic DNA, equivalent to some 30,000 T cell genomes, went into each replicate PCR. Purified libraries were quantified with a Qubit 3.0 fluorometer, sized on a Bioanalyzer 2100, and re-quantified with the KAPA Library Quantification kit. Every immunoSEQ 96-well plate was sequenced on a separate single-read 150-cycle Illumina NextSeq 550 flow cell. The study's processing was this. Because the immunoSEQ output included only junctional sequences and no quality scores, the filtering could not be the same as the filtering used for full-length reads. To assign V/J genes and CDR3, sequences were annotated using PyIR, a Python wrapper for IgBLAST v1.9, with IMGT germline references. Reads were filtered out if the reads had weak V/J assignments (E-value above 1e-6), no CDR3, stop codons, out-of-frame junctions, or ambiguous translated residues. V3J clonotypes were defined by identical inferred V gene, J gene, and CDR3 amino acid sequence. To compute the percentage overlap between repertoires, the number of shared unique clonotypes was divided by the size of the smaller repertoire. Repertoire richness was assessed with RTK rarefaction, the Chao1 estimator, and Recon v2.1 estimates of unobserved clonotypes. Generation probabilities for all TCRbeta clonotypes obtained by the gDNA method from a handful of donors were computed using OLGA. In TCRdb, the immuneACCESS table is reduced to in-frame sequences with V and J assigned. These tables do not hold every clone; where another copy was compared, an unresolved V gene accounts for under half, and the others remain unexplained. V, J and clone size are those of that table, while D and trimming were read from the DNA. This sample lists around 2,000,000 clones; over 85% were detected once. The ten largest account for 1.2% of the sample.

This clone appeared once. What antigen it recognizes has not been identified. There are no base qualities to consult, and no much larger clone falls within one base. The TCR sequence derives from a man aged 18 to 29 in good health. This sequence uses TRBV11-2 and TRBJ2-2; TRBD1 matches 8 bases in the middle. Input material: naive CD8+ T cells sorted from blood. The sample's cell subset or site label is to be understood as: CD45RA+CCR7+. This receptor has the CDR3 CASSGIPGQEFPGELFF. The bases read TGTGCCAGCAGCGGAATCCCGGGACAGGAATTCCCCGGGGAGCTGTTTTTT.